Presented here are 7 T cell receptor beta chains from one specimen sequenced in a study of early stage breast cancer tumors. TCRdb's copy holds only in-frame clones and misses some; the assay was immunoSEQ multiplex PCR. The table records 50,000 or so clones, around 83% of them present only once. What was sequenced was blood. The receptors here all came from a person between 45 and 65 years old with breast cancer.

This chain connects TRBV4-1 to TRBJ2-1, with 9 bases identical to TRBD1. V trimming: 4 bases; J trimming: 8 bases; junction bases outside the gene matches: 6. The CDR3 runs 14 residues. CDR1 is MGHRA, CDR2 YSYEKL, per germline. CDR3 protein: CASSPGTGYDEQFF. In nucleotides, the CDR3 is TGCGCCAGCAGCCCCGGGACAGGGTACGATGAGCAGTTCTTC.

This clone was observed a handful of times. The chain joins TRBV19 to TRBJ1-5; 8 nucleotides line up with TRBD1. Germline V gives CDR1 LNHDA, CDR2 SQIVND (reference sequence). The CDR3 has 16 amino acids. The junction had 8 bases not matched to a gene; V was cut back by 3 bases and J by 4 bases. In DNA form, the CDR3 reads TGTGCCAGTAGTATTGGACAGGGACTAGGTAATCAGCCCCAGCATTTT. It codes for CASSIGQGLGNQPQHF.

The rearrangement joins TRBV7-9 to TRBJ2-1, with 8 bases matching TRBD2. Germline V gene data show CDR1 as SEHNR and CDR2 as FQNEAQ (reference sequence). V trimming: 5 bases; J trimming: 5 bases; junction bases outside the gene matches: 8. This CDR3 is built from 15 residues. For the CDR3, the DNA is TGTGCCAGCAGCATTCAGTGGGGACTAGACAATGAGCAGTTCTTC. It is translated as CASSIQWGLDNEQFF.

This rearrangement joins TRBV5-1 to TRBJ2-3; the match to TRBD2 covers 10 bases. J gave up 0 bases and V 5 bases, and 3 bases lay outside the gene matches. The CDR3 contains 15 residues. Germline loops: CDR1 SGHRS, CDR2 YFSETQ. The CDR3 is CASSRTSGSTDTQYF. The CDR3 DNA sequence: TGCGCCAGCAGTAGGACTAGCGGAAGCACAGATACGCAGTATTTT.

The chain uses TRBV10-3 and TRBJ2-3; D not resolved. This CDR3 is 13 amino acids long. V was pared by 2 bases and J by 4 bases, with 7 bases between. The germline V gene encodes CDR1 ENHRY and CDR2 SYGVKD. The CDR3 loop is CAISEPFPDTQYF. In DNA, the CDR3 is TGTGCCATCAGTGAGCCGTTCCCAGATACGCAGTATTTT.

V gene TRBV19 combines with J gene TRBJ2-1; possible D gene TRBD1, 6 bases. This CDR3 contains 15 residues. V lost 3 bases to trimming and J lost 3 bases, with 12 bases between them. Germline assignment: CDR1 LNHDA and CDR2 SQIVND (reference sequence). For the CDR3, the DNA is TGTGCCAGTAGTATTAGGGGGATACTCTACAATGAGCAGTTCTTC. Protein product: CASSIRGILYNEQFF.

This sequence joins TRBV15 and TRBJ2-1; the match to TRBD2 covers 8 bases. The J segment lost 3 bases and the V segment lost 2 bases, leaving 9 bases of the junction unmatched. This CDR3 is built from 17 residues. Looked up from germline, CDR1 is LNHNV and CDR2 is YYDKDF (reference sequence). CDR3 sequence (DNA): TGTGCCACCAGCAGACCTGGGGGGCTAGCGGGCTACAATGAGCAGTTCTTC. Its protein is CATSRPGGLAGYNEQFF.